This T cell receptor beta chain was observed in a study of T cells in Graves' hyperthyroidism and ophthalmopathy. In the study overall: Peripheral blood was drawn at first diagnosis, prior to all treatment.

Study results and limitations: The model anticipated ophthalmopathy a median approximately 6.7 months pre-onset.

V lost 7 bases and J lost 2, with 18 bases in between. Germline CDR1 LNHDA, CDR2 SQIVND (reference sequence). The CDR3 sequence is 16 residues long. This clonotype was observed many times. The antigen remains unidentified. Researchers took RNA transcripts and amplified the TCR beta CDR3 regions from them. RT-PCR in the first round (using the HTBI primer set) targeted the TCR CDR3. TCRdb redid the calling of the multiplex PCR reads with MiXCR, one entry per CDR3 protein. The sample includes around 270,000 distinct CDR3 sequences, approximately 19% of them seen just once. Together with thyroid ultrasound, orbital computed tomography, serum thyroxine and TRAb, clinical symptoms were used for diagnoses.

This receptor was obtained from a man aged 50 to 59 with Graves' ophthalmopathy. The J gene is TRBJ2-1, the V gene TRBV19; no clear D. The material sequenced was blood. CDR3 loop: CASTANADPTYNEQFF. CDR3 nucleotides: TGTGCCAGTACTGCAAACGCGGACCCTACCTACAATGAGCAGTTCTTC.